Presented here are 8 T cell receptor beta chains from one specimen sequenced in a study of immune heterogeneity within non-small cell lung tumors (dated by TCRdb to the late 2010s). The sequencing machine was a HiSeq X Ten. The TCR beta CDR3 region was amplified with a multiplex PCR system, in which a first round of roughly 9 cycles was run using 32 V-gene forward and 13 J-gene reverse primers. TCRdb reworked the public reads: Q25 trimming with fastp, MiXCR clone assembly, productive beta chains retained. CDR3 protein duplicates are merged, each entry listing the most common genes and DNA. Here the sample has under 35,000 distinct CDR3 sequences; around 28% occur a single time. Jointly, the top ten make up about 4% of the sample. Genomic DNA extracted from bulk tumor tissue served as TCR template, with roughly 660 ng gDNA amplified per sample. During surgery, several biopsies were collected from each primary tumor and placed as far from one another as possible within the tumor mass. The study cohort was described as untreated, and patients were newly diagnosed NSCLC cases undergoing curative surgery.

Sequencing was carried out using lung tumor tissue. All receptors come from a man aged 35-49 years with non-small cell lung cancer.

This clonotype showed up just a few times. V is TRBV20-1 and J is TRBJ2-3; D perhaps matches TRBD1 (6 bases). This CDR3 has 16 residues. The V gene's germline CDR1 is DFQATT and CDR2 SNEGSKA (reference sequence). The V and J ends lost 1 base and 6 bases respectively, with 20 bases between them. The CDR3 DNA follows: TGCAGTGCTAGAGGCGGCCGGGGCACTAGGGGGGATACGCAGTATTTT. It encodes CSARGGRGTRGDTQYF.

This clonotype occurred many times. V usage is TRBV6-6 and J usage is TRBJ1-2, with D possibly TRBD1 on 6 matching bases. Germline values: CDR1 MNHNY, CDR2 SVGAGI (reference sequence). With 2 bases removed from V and 6 bases from J, the gap between germline ends came to 16 bases. The CDR3 loop spans 15 amino acids. The DNA for the CDR3 is TGTGCCAGCAGTTACGGGCCGGGGGCGAGGAATGGCTACACCTTC. This gives the protein CASSYGPGARNGYTF.

This clonotype was counted at least ten times. The chain carries TRBV27 and TRBJ1-2; TRBD1 is a possible D gene (6 bases). CDR3 length equals 17 residues. V was pared by 5 bases and J by 4 bases, with 23 bases between. CDR1 and CDR2 from the germline V gene are MNHEY and SMNVEV (reference sequence). CDR3 DNA sequence: TGTGCCAGCAGTCCGAGCCGGGGGCAGACCTTGGGCTATGGCTACACCTTC. The encoded protein is CASSPSRGQTLGYGYTF.

In the case of this clonotype: This may come from a read error, since a much larger clone is one base off. The chain joins TRBV18 to TRBJ2-7; D not resolved. The CDR3 has 14 residues. Per the germline V gene, CDR1 is KGHSH and CDR2 is LQKENI. The CDR3 DNA reads as TGTGCCAGCTCAGCTTCGGACGGAGCCTACCAGCAGTACTTC. This encodes CASSASDGAYQQYF.

The chain uses TRBV19 and TRBJ2-1; 8 bases match TRBD2. The germline V gene encodes CDR1 LNHDA and CDR2 SQIVND (reference sequence). The CDR3 is 16 residues long. The trim removed 6 bases at V and 9 bases at J, leaving 16 bases unmatched. The CDR3 here is CASRSGRDGRMAEQFF. Written as DNA, the CDR3 is TGTGCCAGTAGAAGCGGGAGAGATGGGAGAATGGCTGAGCAGTTCTTC.

This clonotype was detected ten times or more. V is TRBV7-8 and J is TRBJ2-7, with D perhaps TRBD1 (5 bases). The germline V gene encodes CDR1 SGHVS and CDR2 FQNEAQ. This CDR3 is built from 13 residues. Deletions cut 5 bases from V and 6 bases from J, with 14 bases between. CDR3 in DNA: TGTGCCAGCAGCCCAAGGGCAGGGTCCGAGCAGTACTTC. Translating it yields CASSPRAGSEQYF.

This clonotype occurred a few times. A much larger clone differs from this one at a single base, so this may be a read error. The chain recombines TRBV7-8 with TRBJ2-5; D tentatively fits TRBD1 or TRBD2 (6 bases each). CDR1 and CDR2 (germline): SGHVS, FQNEAQ. The CDR3 is 14 amino acids. The CDR3 nucleotides read TGTGCCATCAGCCCCCGGGGGCTACGAGAGACCCAGTACTTC. Amino acid sequence: CAISPRGLRETQYF.

This clonotype was recorded a few times. The rearrangement joins TRBV19 to TRBJ2-4, with 10 positions matching TRBD2. This CDR3 spans 14 amino acids. Per germline, CDR1 LNHDA and CDR2 SQIVND (reference sequence). J was trimmed by 7 bases and V by 9 bases; bases with no gene match: 9. The CDR3 DNA reads TGTGCCAGCAGCCCTAGCGGGAGCGGGAACATTCAGTACTTC. Residues: CASSPSGSGNIQYF. The full variable domain, its missing parts supplied by reference TRBV19 and TRBJ2-4, is DGGITQSPKYLFRKEGQNVTLSCEQNLNHDAMYWYRQDPGQGLRLIYYSQIVNDFQKGDIAEGYSVSREKKESFPLTVTSAQKNPTAFYLCASSPSGSGNIQYFGAGTRLSVL.